These 2 T cell receptor beta chains were sequenced from one sample in a study of T cell repertoires in cytomegalovirus infection. TCRdb used MiXCR to reprocess the reads, holding one entry per CDR3 protein. Here the sample spans around 360,000 distinct CDR3 sequences, about 34% being singletons. These receptors have no known antigen. The sequenced sample was cultured PBMCs, obtained from culture after CMV antigen stimulation. These receptors came from a human donor in good health (CMV status not recorded). Some clones in this sample may be carry-over from other donors' samples.

The rearrangement joins TRBV19 to TRBJ2-3; 9 bases fit TRBD2. The CDR3 is 16 residues long. J gave up 5 bases and V 5 bases, and 11 bases lay outside the gene matches. In germline, CDR1 is LNHDA, CDR2 SQIVND (reference sequence). This CDR3 is CASSQGGGGRGDTQYF. The CDR3 DNA reads as TGTGCCAGTAGTCAGGGAGGAGGCGGGAGGGGAGATACGCAGTATTTT.

This rearrangement joins TRBV6-5 to TRBJ2-1; 8 bases map to TRBD2. CDR1 and CDR2 (germline): MNHEY, SVGAGI. The length of the CDR3 is 11 residues. V lost 4 bases and J lost 14; bases outside the gene matches: 4. The CDR3 coding sequence is TGTGCCAGCAGTTTAGCGGGATCGGAGTTCTTC. It translates to CASSLAGSEFF.